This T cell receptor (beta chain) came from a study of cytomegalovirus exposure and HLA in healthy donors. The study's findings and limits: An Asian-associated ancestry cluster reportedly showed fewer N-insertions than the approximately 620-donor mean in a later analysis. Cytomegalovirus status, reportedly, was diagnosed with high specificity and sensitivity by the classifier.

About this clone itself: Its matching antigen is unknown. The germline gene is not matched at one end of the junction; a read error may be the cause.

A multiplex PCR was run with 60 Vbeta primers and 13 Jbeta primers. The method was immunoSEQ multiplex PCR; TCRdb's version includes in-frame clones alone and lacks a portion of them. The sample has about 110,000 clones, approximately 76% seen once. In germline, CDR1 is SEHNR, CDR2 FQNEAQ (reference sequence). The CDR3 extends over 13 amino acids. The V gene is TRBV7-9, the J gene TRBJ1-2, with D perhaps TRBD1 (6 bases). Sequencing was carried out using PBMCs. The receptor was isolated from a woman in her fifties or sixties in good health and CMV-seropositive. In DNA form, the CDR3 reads TGTTCCAGCAGCTTAGAAGGGGGCTATGGCTACACCTTC. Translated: CSSSLEGGYGYTF.